A selection of T cell receptor beta chains follows, all from one sample in a study of T cell repertoires in cytomegalovirus infection. Their specific antigens are unknown. TCRdb reprocessed the reads with MiXCR, giving one entry per CDR3 protein. The table records 830,000 or so distinct CDR3 sequences, approximately 32% of them present only once. The starting material was cultured CD8+ T cells from PBMCs, obtained from culture after CMV antigen stimulation. These receptors originate from a human donor in good health (CMV status not recorded). Some clones in this sample may be carry-over from other donors' samples. The CDR3 runs from the conserved cysteine through the conserved F or W. A D gene is named only where the DNA matches it firmly. The size of a clone is reported for some rows only, either as once, few or many, or as a class for expanded clones.

>TRBV28|TRBJ2-7|-|few
TGTGCCAGCAGTATCCAGACAGATACCTACGACGAGCAGTACTTC
CASSIQTDTYDEQYF
>TRBV10-3|TRBJ2-2|-|few
TGTGCCATCAGTGAGTCGACTTTGTCGGCCGGGGAGCTGTTTTTT
CAISESTLSAGELFF
>TRBV9|TRBJ2-3|-|-
TGTGCCAGCAGCGTAGCGGGGGGCCAGACAGATACGCAGTATTTT
CASSVAGGQTDTQYF
>TRBV20-1|TRBJ1-4|-|-
TGCAGTGCCCGGACAGACTTCTCGTCAACTAATGAAAAACTGTTTTTT
CSARTDFSSTNEKLFF
>TRBV7-6|TRBJ2-2|TRBD1|-
TGTGTCAGCAGCTTCACAGGGGGAGACACCGGGGAGCTGTTTTTT
CVSSFTGGDTGELFF
>TRBV7-8|TRBJ2-1|-|-
TGTGCCAGCAGCCCGTACTCCGGGGCCTACAATGAGCAGTTCTTC
CASSPYSGAYNEQFF
>TRBV18|TRBJ2-1|-|-
TGTGCCAGCTCACCATATCCTAACTCCTACAATGAGCAGTTCTTC
CASSPYPNSYNEQFF
>TRBV19|TRBJ2-6|-|few
TGTGCCAGTAGGGTCTCTGGGGCCAACGTCCTGACTTTC
CASRVSGANVLTF
>TRBV2|TRBJ2-5|-|few
TGTGCCAGCAGTAAGGACCAGCGGGAGACCCAGTACTTC
CASSKDQRETQYF
>TRBV24-1|TRBJ1-4|-|-
TGTGCCACCAGTGATTTCTCCGGGGAAAAACTGTTTTTT
CATSDFSGEKLFF
>TRBV7-7|TRBJ2-5|-|-
TGTGCTAGTAAGCCCCCAGGGACCCAGGAGACCCAGTACTTC
CASKPPGTQETQYF
>TRBV20-1|TRBJ1-2|-|-
TGCAGTGCTAGAGATGGAGAGGTCCCTGCCGCCTATGGCTACACCTTC
CSARDGEVPAAYGYTF
>TRBV5-8|TRBJ2-7|-|few
TGTGCCAGCAGCTTGGATCGGGGACCCGGCTCCTACGAGCAGTACTTC
CASSLDRGPGSYEQYF
>TRBV20-1|TRBJ2-1|-|-
TGCAGTGCTAGAGAGGGGACCCACGGCAGTGAGCAGTTCTTC
CSAREGTHGSEQFF
>TRBV19|TRBJ2-2|-|-
TGTGCCAGCACTGATGGGGGGACCGGGGAGCTGTTTTTT
CASTDGGTGELFF
>TRBV5-6|TRBJ1-1|-|few
TGTGCCAGCAGCCCGTTTGTCACTGATATGAACACTGAAGCTTTCTTT
CASSPFVTDMNTEAFF
>TRBV24-1|TRBJ2-3|-|-
TGTGCCACGTCACCAGGGGTTTGGACAGATACGCAGTATTTT
CATSPGVWTDTQYF
>TRBV4-1|TRBJ1-5|TRBD1|-
TGCGCCAGCAGCCAAGGGTCCGCGGGACAGGGGAAAAAAGGCCAGCCCCAGCATTTT
CASSQGSAGQGKKGQPQHF
>TRBV9|TRBJ2-2|TRBD1|-
TGTGCCAGCAGCGTTACAGGGGATCCCGGGGAGCTGTTTTTT
CASSVTGDPGELFF
>TRBV2|TRBJ2-1|TRBD2|-
TGTGCCAGCAGTGCGACTAGCGGGGGGCCCCTCAATGAGCAGTTCTTC
CASSATSGGPLNEQFF
>TRBV3-1|TRBJ1-1|-|-
TGTGCCAGCAGCCAAGAAGTGGGGGTCTTAACTGAAGCTTTCTTT
CASSQEVGVLTEAFF
>TRBV6-5|TRBJ1-5|-|-
TGTGCCAGCAGATACTCCCATAATAGCAATCAGCCCCAGCATTTT
CASRYSHNSNQPQHF